This is a list of T cell receptor beta chains from one sample in a study of radiotherapy plus CTLA-4 blockade in lung cancer. TCRdb's copy holds only in-frame clones and misses some; the assay was immunoSEQ multiplex PCR. The sample carries 55,000 to 65,000 clones, around 80% recorded once. Sequencing used peripheral blood, obtained from a patient treated with radiotherapy plus ipilimumab. These receptor sequences come from a human donor with non-small cell lung cancer who had a partial response to radiotherapy plus ipilimumab. Both conserved end residues are part of each CDR3. Fields, in order: D gene, clone size, J gene, V gene, CDR3 DNA, CDR3 protein. D genes are given only for firm matches. Part of the rows lack a size; the others show once, few, many or a class for expanded clones.

D: NA
size: NA
J: TRBJ2-6
V: TRBV29-1
DNA: TGCAGCGTTGAAACAGGGGCCAACGTCCTGACTTTC
CDR3: CSVETGANVLTF

D: TRBD1
size: NA
J: TRBJ1-2
V: TRBV5-4
DNA: TGTGCCAGCAGCCAGCCGGGACAGGACTATGGCTACACCTTC
CDR3: CASSQPGQDYGYTF

D: NA
size: once
J: TRBJ2-2
V: TRBV19
DNA: TGTGCCAGTAGAAGCGAAATTAACACCGGGGAGCTGTTTTTT
CDR3: CASRSEINTGELFF

D: NA
size: NA
J: TRBJ1-2
V: TRBV27
DNA: TGTGCCAGCAGACTACAGGGTGCCCTTTCTAACTATGGCTACACCTTC
CDR3: CASRLQGALSNYGYTF

D: TRBD1
size: NA
J: TRBJ2-7
V: TRBV6-5
DNA: TGTGCCAGCAGTTACGCCGGACAGGGAGGCGAGCAGTACTTC
CDR3: CASSYAGQGGEQYF

D: NA
size: NA
J: TRBJ2-3
V: TRBV18
DNA: TGTGCCAGCTCAGAACGGACTAACGGCCTCACAGATACGCAGTATTTT
CDR3: CASSERTNGLTDTQYF

D: TRBD2
size: NA
J: TRBJ2-1
V: TRBV11-2
DNA: TGTGCCAGCAGCTTAGATCGGGATAGCGGGGCTAGCTCCTACAATGAGCAGTTCTTC
CDR3: CASSLDRDSGASSYNEQFF

D: NA
size: few
J: TRBJ2-2
V: TRBV11-2
DNA: TGTGCCAGCAGCCGTCCCACAGGGTCAAGGTCCACCGGGGAGCTGTTTTTT
CDR3: CASSRPTGSRSTGELFF

D: NA
size: NA
J: TRBJ2-2
V: TRBV7-2
DNA: TGTGCCAGCAGCCTACTGAGGGAGCTGTTTTTT
CDR3: CASSLLRELFF

D: NA
size: NA
J: TRBJ1-6
V: TRBV7-2
DNA: TGTGCCAGCAGCTTAGACGGCAGGGGCAATTCACCCCTCCACTTT
CDR3: CASSLDGRGNSPLHF

D: TRBD1
size: NA
J: TRBJ2-1
V: TRBV5-1
DNA: TGCGCCAGCAGCAAAGGACAGGGGGGCTCCTACAATGAGCAGTTCTTC
CDR3: CASSKGQGGSYNEQFF

D: NA
size: NA
J: TRBJ2-5
V: TRBV30
DNA: TGTGCCTGGAGCCTTGACTGGGAAGAGACCCAGTACTTC
CDR3: CAWSLDWEETQYF

D: NA
size: NA
J: TRBJ2-5
V: TRBV27
DNA: TGTGCCAGCAGTGTATACGGGGGTTTGGGGACCCAGTACTTC
CDR3: CASSVYGGLGTQYF

D: TRBD1
size: NA
J: TRBJ2-5
V: TRBV11-3
DNA: TGTGCCAGCAGCCCGACAGGGGAAGAGACCCAGTACTTC
CDR3: CASSPTGEETQYF

D: NA
size: NA
J: TRBJ1-2
V: TRBV30
DNA: TGCGCCTGGCGTGAACTCTATGGCTACACCTTC
CDR3: CAWRELYGYTF

D: NA
size: NA
J: TRBJ1-3
V: TRBV7-8
DNA: TGTGCCAGCAGCTCTATGGGAAACACCATATATTTT
CDR3: CASSSMGNTIYF

D: NA
size: NA
J: TRBJ2-3
V: TRBV5-4
DNA: TGTGCCAGCAGCTTGGCCGTGGCAGACACAGATACGCAGTATTTT
CDR3: CASSLAVADTDTQYF

D: TRBD2
size: once
J: TRBJ2-1
V: TRBV10-3
DNA: TGTGCCATCAGAACTAGCGGGGGCAGGGATGAGCAGTTCTTC
CDR3: CAIRTSGGRDEQFF

D: TRBD1
size: NA
J: TRBJ2-5
V: TRBV6-1
DNA: TGTGCCAGCAGTGCGTGGACAGGGTCTGAGACCCAGTACTTC
CDR3: CASSAWTGSETQYF

D: NA
size: NA
J: TRBJ2-2
V: TRBV28
DNA: TGTGCCAGCAGGGCCGGGGGCGGGGAGCTGTTTTTT
CDR3: CASRAGGGELFF

D: NA
size: NA
J: TRBJ1-2
V: TRBV19
DNA: TGTGCCATTTCGACAGCTCCTTATGGCTACACCTTC
CDR3: CAISTAPYGYTF

D: NA
size: NA
J: TRBJ1-5
V: TRBV6-5
DNA: TGTGCCAGCATGGGACATTCCAATCAGCCCCAGCATTTT
CDR3: CASMGHSNQPQHF

D: NA
size: NA
J: TRBJ2-2
V: TRBV19
DNA: TGTGCCAGTAGTGTTTTTAGCGGGAACACCGGGGAGCTGTTTTTT
CDR3: CASSVFSGNTGELFF

D: NA
size: NA
J: TRBJ2-3
V: TRBV19
DNA: TGTGCCAGTAGTATTTCCCAGGGAAGGGGCACAGATACGCAGTATTTT
CDR3: CASSISQGRGTDTQYF

D: TRBD1
size: NA
J: TRBJ2-1
V: TRBV29-1
DNA: TGCAGCGTTGGGTTAGACAGGGTAGGTAATGAGCAGTTCTTC
CDR3: CSVGLDRVGNEQFF

D: NA
size: NA
J: TRBJ1-2
V: TRBV27
DNA: TGTGCCAGCAGCCCCCTTAATTTTGATGGCTACACCTTC
CDR3: CASSPLNFDGYTF